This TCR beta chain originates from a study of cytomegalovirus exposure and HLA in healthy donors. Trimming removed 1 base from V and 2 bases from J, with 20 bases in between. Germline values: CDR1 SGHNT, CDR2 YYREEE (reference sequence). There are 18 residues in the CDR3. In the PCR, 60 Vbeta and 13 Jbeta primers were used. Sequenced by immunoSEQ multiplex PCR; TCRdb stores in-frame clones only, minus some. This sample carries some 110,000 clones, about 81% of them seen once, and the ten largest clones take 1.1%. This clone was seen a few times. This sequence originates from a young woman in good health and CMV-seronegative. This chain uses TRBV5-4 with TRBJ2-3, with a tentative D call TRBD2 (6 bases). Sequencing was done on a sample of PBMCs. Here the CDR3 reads CASSLKMSSVFYTDTQYF. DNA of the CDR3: TGTGCCAGCAGCTTGAAGATGTCTAGCGTATTCTACACAGATACGCAGTATTTT.